These 6 T cell receptor beta chains originate from one sample sequenced in a study of tumor-infiltrating lymphocytes in localized non-small cell lung cancer. Sequencing used immunoSEQ multiplex PCR; TCRdb keeps in-frame clones, though not all of them. The top ten hold approximately 12% of the sample, which has 5,500 to 8,500 clones, roughly 70% seen once. Input material: lung tumor tissue. Receptors originate from a human donor with non-small cell lung cancer.

This clone was detected only once. V gene TRBV6-1 combines with J gene TRBJ1-2; 7 positions match TRBD1. The CDR3 runs 14 residues. J was trimmed by 0 bases and V by 7 bases; bases with no gene match: 5. Germline CDR1 and CDR2: MNHNS and SASEGT. CDR3: CASMWTGTNYGYTF. The CDR3, as DNA: TGTGCCAGCATGTGGACAGGAACTAACTATGGCTACACCTTC.

The V and J genes are TRBV6-6 and TRBJ2-5; TRBD2 might be the D (5 bases). The CDR3 sequence is 15 residues long. Trimming left V 3 bases short and J 7 bases short, with 18 bases between. Germline-derived CDR1 and CDR2 are MNHNY and SVGAGI (reference sequence). CDR3 DNA sequence: TGTGCCAGCAGTTATAGGACGCCCGGGGAAGGGACCCAGTACTTC. Its protein product is CASSYRTPGEGTQYF.

This chain uses TRBV6-5 with TRBJ1-1; D possibly corresponds to TRBD1 (5 bases). Trimming stripped 5 bases from V and 9 bases from J, with 10 bases between. Germline-derived CDR1 and CDR2 are MNHEY and SVGAGI. This CDR3 region has 11 residues. The CDR3 loop reads CASSPGTQAFF. The CDR3 nucleotides are TGTGCCAGCAGTCCCGGGACTCAAGCTTTCTTT.

In this sample, this clone turned up a few times. The V gene is TRBV5-1, the J gene TRBJ1-1, with a possible D match to TRBD1 (6 bases). The CDR3 is 15 amino acids. Germline CDR1 SGHRS, CDR2 YFSETQ. The V end was cut by 0 bases, the J end by 4 bases, with 13 bases between. The CDR3 nucleotides are TGCGCCAGCAGCTTGGAGGCAGGGGTGGTCACTGAAGCTTTCTTT. Translation: CASSLEAGVVTEAFF.

In its sample, this clone was seen once. The chain couples TRBV7-9 to TRBJ1-1; weak D call: TRBD1 (6 bases). Trimming cost V 5 bases and J 1 base, with 8 bases left between them. Germline CDR1 SEHNR, CDR2 FQNEAQ (reference sequence). The CDR3 length is 13 residues. Written as DNA, the CDR3 is TGTGCCAGCAGCAAGACAGGGAACACTGAAGCTTTCTTT. It yields the protein CASSKTGNTEAFF. Supplemented by reference TRBV7-9 and TRBJ1-1, the full variable domain reads DTGVSQNPRHKITKRGQNVTFRCDPISEHNRLYWYRQTLGQGPEFLTYFQNEAQLEKSRLLSDRFSAERPKGSFSTLEIQRTEQGDSAMYLCASSKTGNTEAFFGQGTRLTVV.

The chain joins TRBV19 to TRBJ2-5, with a possible D match to TRBD2 (5 bases). Trimming removed 3 bases from V and 7 bases from J, with 12 bases in between. The CDR3 contains 13 residues. The germline V gene encodes CDR1 LNHDA and CDR2 SQIVND (reference sequence). CDR3 sequence: CASSMDGIGTQYF. CDR3 bases: TGTGCCAGTAGTATGGACGGGATCGGGACCCAGTACTTC. Together with reference TRBV19 and TRBJ2-5, the CDR3 gives the full variable domain: DGGITQSPKYLFRKEGQNVTLSCEQNLNHDAMYWYRQDPGQGLRLIYYSQIVNDFQKGDIAEGYSVSREKKESFPLTVTSAQKNPTAFYLCASSMDGIGTQYFGPGTRLLVL.